The clone carrying this T cell receptor (beta chain) has at least ten counts. Germline CDR1 reads LGHDT; CDR2 reads YNNKEL (reference sequence). V was trimmed by 0 bases and J by 7 bases, leaving 16 bases between them. The length of the CDR3 is 16 residues. This sample was taken from a study of T cell repertoires in cytomegalovirus infection. MiXCR was run by TCRdb on the reads, yielding one entry per CDR3 protein. The sample consists of approximately 500,000 distinct CDR3 sequences, 16% of them appearing once. The receptor's source is a human donor in good health (CMV status not recorded). Some clones in this sample may be carry-over from other donors' samples. The specimen sequenced was CD8+ T cells from PBMCs. This sequence joins TRBV3-1 and TRBJ2-1, with D perhaps assigned TRBD1 or TRBD2 (5 bases each). The CDR3 DNA reads as TGTGCCAGCAGCCAAGAGGACTGGGGGTTCAGAAATGAGCAGTTCTTC. Translated, it gives CASSQEDWGFRNEQFF.